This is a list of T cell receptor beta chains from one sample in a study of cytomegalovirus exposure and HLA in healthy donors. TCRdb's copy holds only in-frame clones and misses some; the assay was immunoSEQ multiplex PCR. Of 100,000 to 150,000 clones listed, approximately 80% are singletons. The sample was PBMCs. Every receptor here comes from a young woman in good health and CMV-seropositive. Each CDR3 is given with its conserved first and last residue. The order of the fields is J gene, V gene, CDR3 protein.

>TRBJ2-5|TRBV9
CASSVGNGEQYF
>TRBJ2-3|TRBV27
CASSANRDTQYF
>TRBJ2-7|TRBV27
CASSLQGIYEQYF
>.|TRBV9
CASSVTASGGEQYF
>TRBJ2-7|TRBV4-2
CASSQGTVHSGGEYEQYF
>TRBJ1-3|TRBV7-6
CASSLVRSGNTIYF
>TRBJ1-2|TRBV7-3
CASSSGTGTGYTF
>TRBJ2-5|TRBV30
CAWGRGDRETQYF
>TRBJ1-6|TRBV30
CAWTGGNSPLHF
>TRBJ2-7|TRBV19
CASSTRDRGPEQYF
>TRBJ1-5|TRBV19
CASSIIALPTQPQHF
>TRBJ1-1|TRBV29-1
CSVEWDKGNTEAFF
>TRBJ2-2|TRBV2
CASRQTGEGELFF
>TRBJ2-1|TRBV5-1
CASSLNTANEQFF
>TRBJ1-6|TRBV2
CASSERSGNSPLHF
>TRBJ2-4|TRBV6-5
CASSLRRENIQYF
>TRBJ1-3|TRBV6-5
CASAPEAGGNTIYF
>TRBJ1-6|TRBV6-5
CASSYVRSPLHF
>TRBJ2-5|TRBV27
CASSRGLAGGEETQYF
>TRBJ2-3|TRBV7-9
CASSSDRGLVADTQYF
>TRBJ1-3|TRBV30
CAWSVAGTGNTIYF
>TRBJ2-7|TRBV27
CASSLGSAVDRDYEQYF
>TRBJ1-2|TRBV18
CASSPLDRANGYTF
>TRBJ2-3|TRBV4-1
CASSQVLDTQYF
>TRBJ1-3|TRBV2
CASRVYSTGSGNTIYF
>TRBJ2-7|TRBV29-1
CSVSGQGAYEQYF
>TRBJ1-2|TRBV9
CASSVAAGASSGYTF
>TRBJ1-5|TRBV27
CATRRTGDQPQHF
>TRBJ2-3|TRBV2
CASSLVTDTQYF
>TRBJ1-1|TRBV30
CAWSTGRGTEAFF
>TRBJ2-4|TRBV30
CAWSRGSLDIQYF
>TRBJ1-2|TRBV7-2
CASSLVGRWAGGYTF
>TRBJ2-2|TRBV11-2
CASSSLRQGWTGELFF
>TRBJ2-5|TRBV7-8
CASSSGAGGVGETQYF
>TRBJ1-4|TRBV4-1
CASSQDWAFGEKLFF
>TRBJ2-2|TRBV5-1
CASSSLAGANTGELFF
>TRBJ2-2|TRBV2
CASGGLKTGELFF
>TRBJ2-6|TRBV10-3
CAISDWGRSSGANVLTF
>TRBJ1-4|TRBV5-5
CASSLAPGHLATNEKLFF
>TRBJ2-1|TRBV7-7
CASSPSGGVHNEQFF
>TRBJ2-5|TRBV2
CASAGRGGVETQYF
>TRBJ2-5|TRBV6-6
CASSLAEETQYF
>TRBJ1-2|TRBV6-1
CASSEWAGGYGYTF
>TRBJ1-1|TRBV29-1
CSVAGGADTEAFF
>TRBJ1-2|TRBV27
CASSLGLSQGGYMADYGYTF